The T cell receptor beta chain described here comes from a study of monozygotic twins with inflammatory bowel disease. As for this clonotype: Its antigen is still unknown.

Study-level results: TCRbeta diversity (inverse Simpson) was lower in IBD patients than in healthy co-twins.

The unique tags termed UMIs, each holding a 6-nucleotide sample barcode, were added by means of template switching. After re-calling the 5' RACE reads, TCRdb lists one entry per CDR3 protein, DNA absent. The sample holds a few hundred thousand distinct CDR3 sequences. CDR3 length: 17 residues. Germline V gene lookup returns CDR1 MNHNS and CDR2 SASEGT. The clonotype was recovered from a human donor with ulcerative colitis or Crohn's disease, or a healthy co-twin of an affected twin (not recorded which). The sequencing sample was made of blood. This chain connects TRBV6-1 to TRBJ2-3; TCRdb's assignment of TRBD1 cannot be checked, as there is no DNA. CDR3 residues: CASSLLPGITSTDTQYF.